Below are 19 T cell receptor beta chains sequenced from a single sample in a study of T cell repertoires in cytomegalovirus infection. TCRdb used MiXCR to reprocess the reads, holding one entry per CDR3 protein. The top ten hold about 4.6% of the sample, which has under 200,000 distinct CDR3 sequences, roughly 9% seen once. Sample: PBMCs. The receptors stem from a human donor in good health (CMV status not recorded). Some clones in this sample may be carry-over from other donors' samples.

CDR3 loop: CASSLTREGIWGYTF. DNA for the CDR3: TGTGCCAGCAGTTTAACGCGGGAGGGGATTTGGGGCTACACCTTC. The rearrangement links TRBV12-3 or TRBV12-4 to TRBJ1-2; D is possibly TRBD1 (5 bases). This CDR3 contains 15 residues. V was pared by 2 bases and J by 8 bases, with 18 bases between.

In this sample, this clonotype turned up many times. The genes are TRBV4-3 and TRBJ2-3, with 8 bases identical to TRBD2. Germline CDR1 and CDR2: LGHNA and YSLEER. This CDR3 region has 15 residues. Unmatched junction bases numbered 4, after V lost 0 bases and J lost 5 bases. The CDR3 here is CASSQDRLAGDTQYF. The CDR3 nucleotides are TGCGCCAGCAGCCAAGATAGGCTAGCGGGAGATACGCAGTATTTT.

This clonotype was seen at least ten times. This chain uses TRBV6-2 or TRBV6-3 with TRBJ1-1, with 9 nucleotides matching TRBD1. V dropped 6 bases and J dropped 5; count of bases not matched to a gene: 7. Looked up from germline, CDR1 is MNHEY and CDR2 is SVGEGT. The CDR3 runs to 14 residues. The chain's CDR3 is CASSPQGARTEAFF. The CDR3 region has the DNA TGTGCCAGCAGCCCACAGGGGGCGCGTACTGAAGCTTTCTTT.

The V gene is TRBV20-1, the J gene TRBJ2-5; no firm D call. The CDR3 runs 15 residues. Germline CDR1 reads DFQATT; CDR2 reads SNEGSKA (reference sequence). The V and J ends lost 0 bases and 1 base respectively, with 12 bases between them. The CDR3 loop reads CSARDSGQAQETQYF. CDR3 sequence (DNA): TGCAGTGCTAGAGACTCTGGGCAGGCCCAAGAGACCCAGTACTTC.

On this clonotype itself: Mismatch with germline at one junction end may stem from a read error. In DNA form, the CDR3 reads TGTGCCAACAGTGAAGCGGGTTTGAACACTGAAGCTTTCTTT. Residues: CANSEAGLNTEAFF. V and J are TRBV28 and TRBJ1-1; D is ambiguous. CDR1 and CDR2 (germline): MDHEN, SYDVKM. This CDR3 comprises 14 residues. Full variable domain (remainder filled in from reference TRBV28 and TRBJ1-1): DVKVTQSSRYLVKRTGEKVFLECVQDMDHENMFWYRQDPGLGLRLIYFSYDVKMKEKGDIPEGYSVSREKKERFSLILESASTNQTSMYLCANSEAGLNTEAFFGQGTRLTVV.

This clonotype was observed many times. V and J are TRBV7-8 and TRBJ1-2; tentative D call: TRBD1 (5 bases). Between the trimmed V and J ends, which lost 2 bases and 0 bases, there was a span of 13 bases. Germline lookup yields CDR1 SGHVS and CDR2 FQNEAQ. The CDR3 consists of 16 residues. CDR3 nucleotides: TGTGCCAGCAGCTTAATATCCGGGGCCGCTAACTATGGCTACACCTTC. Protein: CASSLISGAANYGYTF.

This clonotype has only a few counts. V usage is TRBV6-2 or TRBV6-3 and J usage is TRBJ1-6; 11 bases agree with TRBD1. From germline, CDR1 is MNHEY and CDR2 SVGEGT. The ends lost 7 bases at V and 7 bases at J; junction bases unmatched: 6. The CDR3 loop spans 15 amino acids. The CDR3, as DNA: TGTGCCAGCATCGGACAGGGGGCGGGCAATTCACCCCTCCACTTT. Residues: CASIGQGAGNSPLHF.

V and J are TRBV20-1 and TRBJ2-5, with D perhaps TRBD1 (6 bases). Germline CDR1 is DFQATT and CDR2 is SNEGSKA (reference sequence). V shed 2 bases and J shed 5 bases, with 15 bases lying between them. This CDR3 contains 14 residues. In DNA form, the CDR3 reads TGCAGTGCTAGATCCCCAGGGGTACTCGAGACCCAGTACTTC. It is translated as CSARSPGVLETQYF.

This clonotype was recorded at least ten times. This CDR3 is CASSPKTSREQYF. The CDR3 region has the DNA TGTGCCAGCAGCCCAAAGACTAGTAGGGAGCAGTACTTC. This rearrangement joins TRBV7-2 to TRBJ2-7; TRBD2 is a possible D gene (6 bases). Germline V CDR1 and CDR2: SGHTA, FQGNSA. CDR3 length: 13 amino acids. V was trimmed by 5 bases and J by 7 bases, leaving 15 bases between them. Full variable domain (outside the CDR3, taken from reference TRBV7-2 and TRBJ2-7): GAGVSQSPSNKVTEKGKDVELRCDPISGHTALYWYRQSLGQGLEFLIYFQGNSAPDKSGLPSDRFSAERTGGSVSTLTIQRTQQEDSAVYLCASSPKTSREQYFGPGTRLTVT.

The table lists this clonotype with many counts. CDR3 sequence (DNA): TGTGCCAGCAGTGTCTTGAACACTGAAGCTTTCTTT. It specifies CASSVLNTEAFF. The chain couples TRBV2 to TRBJ1-1; D remains ambiguous. Germline lookup yields CDR1 SNHLY and CDR2 FYNNEI. V lost 4 bases to trimming and J lost 0 bases, with 3 bases between them. CDR3 length: 12 residues.

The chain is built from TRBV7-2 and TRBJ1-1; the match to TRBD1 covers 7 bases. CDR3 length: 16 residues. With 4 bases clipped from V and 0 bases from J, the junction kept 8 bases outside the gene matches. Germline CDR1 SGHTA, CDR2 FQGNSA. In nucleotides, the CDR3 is TGTGCCAGCAGCTGGGGGACAGTTCTTATGAACACTGAAGCTTTCTTT. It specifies CASSWGTVLMNTEAFF. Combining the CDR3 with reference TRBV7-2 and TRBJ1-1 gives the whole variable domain GAGVSQSPSNKVTEKGKDVELRCDPISGHTALYWYRQSLGQGLEFLIYFQGNSAPDKSGLPSDRFSAERTGGSVSTLTIQRTQQEDSAVYLCASSWGTVLMNTEAFFGQGTRLTVV.

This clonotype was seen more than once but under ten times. CDR3 nucleotides: TGTGCCAGCAGCCCCGGGACAGCCTCCTACGAGCAGTACTTC. Translation gives CASSPGTASYEQYF. The V call is TRBV6-6, the J call TRBJ2-7, with 7 bases lining up with TRBD1. Germline-derived CDR1 and CDR2 are MNHNY and SVGAGI (reference sequence). The CDR3 runs to 14 residues. V shed 6 bases and J 0 bases; nucleotides not matched to a gene: 5.

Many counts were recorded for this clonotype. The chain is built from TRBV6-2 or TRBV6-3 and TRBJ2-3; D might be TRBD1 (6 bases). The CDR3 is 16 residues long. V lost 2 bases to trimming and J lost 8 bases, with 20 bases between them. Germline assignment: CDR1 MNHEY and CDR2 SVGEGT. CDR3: CASSYPALGAVGTQYF. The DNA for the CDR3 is TGTGCCAGCAGTTACCCCGCTTTGGGGGCGGTGGGTACGCAGTATTTT.

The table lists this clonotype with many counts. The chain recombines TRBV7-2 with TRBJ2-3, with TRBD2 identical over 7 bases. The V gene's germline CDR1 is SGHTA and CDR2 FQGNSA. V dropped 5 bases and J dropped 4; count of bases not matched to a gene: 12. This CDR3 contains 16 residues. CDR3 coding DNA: TGTGCCAGCAGCCCCGGAAGAGCGGGATTGTCAGATACGCAGTATTTT. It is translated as CASSPGRAGLSDTQYF. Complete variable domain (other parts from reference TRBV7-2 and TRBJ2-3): GAGVSQSPSNKVTEKGKDVELRCDPISGHTALYWYRQSLGQGLEFLIYFQGNSAPDKSGLPSDRFSAERTGGSVSTLTIQRTQQEDSAVYLCASSPGRAGLSDTQYFGPGTRLTVL.

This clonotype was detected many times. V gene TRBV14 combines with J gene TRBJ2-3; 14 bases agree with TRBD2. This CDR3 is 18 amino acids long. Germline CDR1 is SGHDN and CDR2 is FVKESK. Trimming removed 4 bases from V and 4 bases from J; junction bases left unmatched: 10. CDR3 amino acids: CASSPPGLAGARADTQYF. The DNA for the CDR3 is TGTGCCAGCAGCCCGCCGGGACTAGCGGGGGCCAGGGCAGATACGCAGTATTTT.

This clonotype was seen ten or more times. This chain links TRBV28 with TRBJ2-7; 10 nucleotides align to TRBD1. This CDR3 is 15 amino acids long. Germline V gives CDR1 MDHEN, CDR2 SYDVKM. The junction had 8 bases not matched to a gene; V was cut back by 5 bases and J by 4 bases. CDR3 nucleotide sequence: TGTGCCAGCAGTAGCCCGCGGACAGGGGGGTACGAGCAGTACTTC. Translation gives CASSSPRTGGYEQYF.

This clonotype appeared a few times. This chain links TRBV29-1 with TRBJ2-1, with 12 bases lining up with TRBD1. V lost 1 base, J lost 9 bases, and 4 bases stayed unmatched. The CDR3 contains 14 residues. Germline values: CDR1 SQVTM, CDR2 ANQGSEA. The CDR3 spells CSVEGGQGAGEQFF. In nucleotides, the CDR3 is TGCAGCGTTGAAGGGGGACAGGGGGCTGGTGAGCAGTTCTTC.

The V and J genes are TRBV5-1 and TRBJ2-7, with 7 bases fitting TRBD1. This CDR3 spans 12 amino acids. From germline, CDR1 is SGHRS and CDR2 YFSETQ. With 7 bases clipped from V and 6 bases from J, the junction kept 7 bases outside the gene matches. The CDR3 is CASRQGSSEQYV. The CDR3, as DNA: TGCGCCAGCCGACAGGGATCTAGCGAGCAGTACGTC.

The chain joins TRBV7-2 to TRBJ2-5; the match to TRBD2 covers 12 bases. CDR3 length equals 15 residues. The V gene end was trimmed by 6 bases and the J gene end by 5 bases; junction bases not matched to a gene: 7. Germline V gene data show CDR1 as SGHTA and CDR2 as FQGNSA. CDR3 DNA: TGTGCCAGCAGAACAACTAGCGGGAGGTCGGAGACCCAGTACTTC. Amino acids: CASRTTSGRSETQYF.